These T cell receptor beta chains were read from a single sample in a study of PD-L1 blockade in urothelial cancer. Sequencing used immunoSEQ multiplex PCR; TCRdb keeps in-frame clones, though not all of them. This table holds tens of thousands of clones, 80% to 90% found once. The material sequenced was PBMCs, taken around atezolizumab (anti-PD-L1) treatment. Receptors were obtained from a man aged 55-75 years with urothelial cancer. Both conserved end residues are part of each CDR3. The D gene is left open where the match is weak.

d_call v_call cdr3_aa
TRBD2 TRBV27 CASGWEGLGDTDTQYF
. TRBV5-4 CASSDGSQTYNEQFF
. TRBV19 CASSMADLSYNEQFF
. TRBV5-1 CASSWGVENTEAFF
. TRBV28 CASSPGLPETQYF
. TRBV29-1 CSVAAGSDTQYF
. TRBV13 CASRTGVKNEQFF
TRBD1 TRBV27 CASSKPTGSSYNSPLHF
. TRBV7-8 CASSPDFSAEAFF
. TRBV21-1 CASSKRPGQGYNSPLHF
TRBD1 TRBV5-4 CASSNRGQGADQPQHF
. TRBV20-1 CSARTQETQYF
TRBD1 TRBV5-4 CASSLARQGAHEQYF
. TRBV10-3 CATERYRSGDTQYF
. TRBV14 CASSRNRNTIYF
TRBD2 TRBV7-2 CASSVYGGTSGTGEQYF
. TRBV29-1 CSVEYGGVQYF
. TRBV4-3 CASSQVLGGRTDTQYF